Following are 21 T cell receptor beta chains from one sample sequenced in a study of tissue T cells after allogeneic stem cell transplantation. Stated time point: mouse harvest day 7 after allogeneic transplant. Each mouse received 10^7 T-cell-depleted marrow cells plus 10^6 splenic CD5+ T cells by tail vein. Measured with immunoSEQ multiplex PCR; TCRdb has only the in-frame clones, and not every one. The table records about 11,000 clones, more than 30% of them present only once. The sample comprised skin. All receptors derive from a female BALB/c mouse given C57BL/6 T cells with graft-versus-host disease after an allogeneic hematopoietic cell transplant.

About this clone: Mouse gene names and germline throughout. The CDR3 is cut off 1 residue early in the read; its end comes from the germline J gene. V usage is TRBV15 and J usage is TRBJ2-7; TRBD2 matches 12 bases. This CDR3 is built from 13 residues. Per the germline V gene, CDR1 is SGHND and CDR2 is FRSKSL. Trimming cost V 4 bases and J 6 bases; bases outside gene matches: 1. The CDR3 loop is CASSWDWGVEQYF. The DNA read from the CDR3 is TGTGCCAGCAGTTGGGACTGGGGGGTTGAACAGTAC.

Regarding this clone: Gene names and germline refer to mouse. The read ends 1 residue shy of where the CDR3 ends; the end is completed using the germline J gene. J is TRBJ1-2 and V is TRBV3; possibly TRBD1 for D (6 bases). From germline, CDR1 is SNHLY and CDR2 FYNGKV (reference sequence). Trimming shortened V by 5 bases and J by 1 base, and 8 bases separated the two germline ends. The CDR3 sequence is 13 residues long. The CDR3 bases that were read are TGTGCCAGCAGCCCGGACAGAAACTCCGACTACACC. This sequence encodes CASSPDRNSDYT. The full CDR3 protein is CASSPDRNSDYTF.

Regarding this clone: Gene names follow the mouse nomenclature. The CDR3 end lies 1 residue beyond the end of the read and is filled in from the germline J gene. V gene TRBV16 combines with J gene TRBJ2-7; D remains unclear. The CDR3 has 11 amino acids. Germline CDR1 reads SGHSA; CDR2 reads FRNQAP. Trimming took off 0 bases at V and 7 bases at J, with 4 bases between the two ends. The CDR3 reads CASSLEYEQYF. The part of the CDR3 DNA that was read is TGTGCAAGCAGCTTAGAATACGAACAGTAC.

In regard to this clone: Mouse names are used for the genes. The read gets to within 1 residue of the CDR3 end, and the germline J gene fills in the rest. This chain uses TRBV3 with TRBJ1-1; the match to TRBD1 covers 7 bases. The CDR3 loop spans 14 amino acids. The junction had 3 bases not matched to a gene; V was cut back by 4 bases and J by 1 base. CDR1 is SNHLY and CDR2 is FYNGKV in the germline V gene (reference sequence). The CDR3 DNA, read in part, is TGTGCCAGCAGCTCTCAGGGGGGAAACACAGAAGTCTTC. Its protein is CASSSQGGNTEVF. The full CDR3 sequence reads CASSSQGGNTEVFF.

This clone has just a few counts. The gene names given are mouse names. The read gets to within 1 residue of the CDR3 end, and the germline J gene fills in the rest. The chain uses TRBV3 and TRBJ1-4; D is undetermined. Trimming took off 4 bases at V and 2 bases at J, with 8 bases between the two ends. The CDR3 sequence is 14 residues long. Germline CDR1 SNHLY, CDR2 FYNGKV (reference sequence). Incomplete CDR3 DNA: TGTGCCAGCAGCTCCGGTGGATCCAACGAAAGATTATTT. Its protein is CASSSGGSNERLF. The entire CDR3 sequence reads CASSSGGSNERLFF. Variable domain in full (rest from reference TRBV3 and TRBJ1-4): GPKVLQIPSHQIIDMGQMVTLNCDPVSNHLYFYWYKQILGQQMEFLVNFYNGKVMEKSKLFKDQFSVERPDGSYFTLKIQPTALEDSAVYFCASSSGGSNERLFFGHGTKLSVL.

As concerns this clone: Gene names and germline match the mouse. The observed sequence ends 1 residue before the CDR3 terminus, with the missing tail filled in from the germline J gene. The genes are TRBV26 and TRBJ2-1, with no clear D. The germline V and J ends were trimmed by 2 bases and 2 bases, with 7 bases remaining between them. The CDR3 runs 14 residues. Germline CDR1 and CDR2: KGHPV and FQNQEV (reference sequence). CDR3 DNA, as far as it was read: TGTGCCAGCAGTCTGGAGGGCTACTATGCTGAGCAGTTC. Translated, it gives CASSLEGYYAEQF. The complete CDR3 sequence is CASSLEGYYAEQFF.

Turning to this clone: Genes and germline come from the mouse. Read data end 1 residue before the CDR3 end; the end is taken from the germline J gene. The chain has TRBV15 and TRBJ2-2; 11 bases agree with TRBD2. The CDR3 is 16 amino acids. The J segment lost 0 bases and the V segment lost 6 bases, leaving 3 bases of the junction unmatched. The germline gives CDR1 SGHND, CDR2 FRSKSL. CDR3 DNA, as far as it was read: TGTGCCAGCAGCCAGACTGGGGGGGCAAACACCGGGCAGCTCTAC. As protein: CASSQTGGANTGQLY. The full CDR3 protein reads CASSQTGGANTGQLYF.

Notes on this clone: These gene names are mouse names. CDR3 bases read: TGTGCCAGCAGTCCAGACAAAAGGTTGGAAGTCTTC. The encoded protein is CASSPDKRLEVF. The whole CDR3 sequence reads CASSPDKRLEVFF. The chain has TRBV26 and TRBJ1-1; D gene uncertain. The DNA ends 1 residue before the CDR3 does, and the rest of the CDR3 is filled in from the germline J gene. This CDR3 has 13 residues. From germline, CDR1 is KGHPV and CDR2 FQNQEV (reference sequence). V lost 4 bases and J 8 bases, leaving 14 bases between the germline ends.

Concerning this clone itself: Genes and germline come from the mouse. Read coverage stops 1 residue before the CDR3 terminus; the germline J gene supplies the remainder. V is TRBV12-2 and J is TRBJ2-5, with 11 nucleotides matching TRBD1. The CDR3 sequence is 15 residues long. Trimming removed 0 bases from V and 5 bases from J; junction bases left unmatched: 3. Germline values: CDR1 SGHLS, CDR2 HYDKME. The CDR3 loop reads CASSLGTGGRDTQYF. CDR3 DNA (partial): TGTGCCAGCTCTCTCGGGACAGGGGGGAGAGACACCCAGTAC.

This clone was detected only a few times. Gene names denote mouse genes. The read ends 1 residue shy of where the CDR3 ends; the end is completed using the germline J gene. The chain couples TRBV26 to TRBJ2-7, with unresolved D. The CDR3 totals 11 residues. The V gene lost 6 bases and the J gene lost 6 bases, with 9 bases spanning the gap. CDR1 and CDR2 (germline): KGHPV, FQNQEV (reference sequence). CDR3 bases read: TGTGCCAGCAGGAGGGAGGGTGAACAGTAC. Encoded protein: CASRREGEQY. The entire CDR3 protein is CASRREGEQYF. Variable domain in full (rest from reference TRBV26 and TRBJ2-7): NSKVIQTPRYLVKGQGQKAKMRCIPEKGHPVVFWYQQNKNNEFKFLINFQNQEVLQQIDMTEKRFSAECPSNSPCSLEIQSSEAGDSALYLCASRREGEQYFGPGTRLTVL.

Of note for this clone: The listed genes are named as in mouse. With the read ending 1 residue before the CDR3 end, the germline J gene is used to fill in that end. The chain carries TRBV3 and TRBJ2-2, with 12 bases that match TRBD2. Per the germline V gene, CDR1 is SNHLY and CDR2 is FYNGKV (reference sequence). The V and J ends lost 5 bases and 1 base, in that order; junction bases with no gene match: 5. This CDR3 spans 17 amino acids. The sequenced part of the CDR3 DNA is TGTGCCAGCAGCCCCGGACTGGGGGGGGGAAACACCGGGCAGCTCTAC. It codes for CASSPGLGGGNTGQLY. The whole CDR3 protein reads CASSPGLGGGNTGQLYF.

In this sample, this clone turned up once. Gene names and germline match the mouse. Sequencing ends 1 residue short of the CDR3 end; the germline J gene provides the rest. The chain links TRBV26 to TRBJ1-3; D unclear. Trimming left V 6 bases short and J 0 bases short, with 6 bases between. The CDR3 has 13 residues. The germline CDR1 and CDR2 sequences are KGHPV and FQNQEV (reference sequence). CDR3 bases read: TGTGCCAGCAGGGGTTATTCTGGAAATACGCTCTAT. Protein: CASRGYSGNTLY. The complete CDR3 sequence is CASRGYSGNTLYF.

This clone was recorded a few times. Gene names follow the mouse nomenclature. From the germline J gene comes the end of the CDR3, since the read stops 1 residue before it. V gene TRBV19 combines with J gene TRBJ2-3; TRBD1 aligns across 8 bases. Germline V gene lookup returns CDR1 FNHDT and CDR2 SITEND (reference sequence). CDR3 length: 15 amino acids. Trimming cost V 5 bases and J 0 bases; bases outside gene matches: 5. The sequenced CDR3 bases are TGTGCCAGCAGGAGGACAGGGAGGAGTGCAGAAACGCTGTAT. Protein product: CASRRTGRSAETLY. The full CDR3 protein is CASRRTGRSAETLYF.

This clone has a handful of counts. The genes and germline here are from mouse. The DNA ends 1 residue before the CDR3 does, and the rest of the CDR3 is filled in from the germline J gene. V and J are TRBV26 and TRBJ1-3; D is perhaps TRBD1 (6 bases). The V gene's germline CDR1 is KGHPV and CDR2 FQNQEV (reference sequence). The CDR3 consists of 13 residues. Deletions cut 6 bases from V and 4 bases from J, with 10 bases between. Incomplete CDR3 DNA: TGTGCCAGCAGCTCTACAGGGGGAAATACGCTCTAT. It encodes CASSSTGGNTLY. In full, the CDR3 reads CASSSTGGNTLYF.

As concerns this clone: Germline and genes here are mouse. The CDR3 sequence is CASSLKRQTLYF. The part of the CDR3 DNA that was read is TGTGCCAGCAGTCTGAAGAGGCAAACGCTGTAT. This rearrangement joins TRBV26 to TRBJ2-3, with unresolved D. Read coverage stops 1 residue before the CDR3 terminus; the germline J gene supplies the remainder. The germline V gene encodes CDR1 KGHPV and CDR2 FQNQEV (reference sequence). CDR3 length: 12 amino acids. V was clipped by 2 bases and J by 7 bases, with 7 bases between them.

Concerning this clone itself: Gene names are mouse gene names. The CDR3 is cut off 1 residue early in the read; its end comes from the germline J gene. The chain is built from TRBV3 and TRBJ2-7; 10 bases fit TRBD2. The CDR3 covers 14 residues. Germline V CDR1 and CDR2: SNHLY, FYNGKV (reference sequence). V lost 6 bases, J lost 7 bases, and 9 bases stayed unmatched. The CDR3 protein is CASSHGLGEKEQYF. CDR3 bases read: TGTGCCAGCAGTCATGGACTGGGGGAAAAAGAACAGTAC. The full variable domain, in which reference TRBV3 and TRBJ2-7 provide the parts outside the CDR3, is GPKVLQIPSHQIIDMGQMVTLNCDPVSNHLYFYWYKQILGQQMEFLVNFYNGKVMEKSKLFKDQFSVERPDGSYFTLKIQPTALEDSAVYFCASSHGLGEKEQYFGPGTRLTVL.

Only a few counts were recorded for this clone. Mouse names are used for the genes. The CDR3 end falls 1 residue outside the read, so it is completed with the germline J gene. This rearrangement joins TRBV23 to TRBJ1-3; TRBD1, as called in the table, went unchecked against the DNA. CDR1 is KGHTA and CDR2 is FQNQQP in the germline V gene. The CDR3 runs to 16 residues. CDR3 DNA, as far as it was read: TGCTCCAGCAGTCAAGGAGACAGATATTCTGGAAATACGCTCTAT. Residues: CSSSQGDRYSGNTLY. The whole CDR3 is CSSSQGDRYSGNTLYF.

As for this clone: Gene names refer to mouse genes. The read falls 1 residue short of the CDR3 end, and the missing part is taken from the germline J gene. The gene calls are TRBV23 and TRBJ2-3; the table assigns TRBD1, which was not confirmed against the DNA. The CDR3 has 16 residues. The germline CDR1 and CDR2 sequences are KGHTA and FQNQQP. This chain's CDR3 is CSSSQSDRTSAETLYF. The covered CDR3 bases are TGCTCCAGCAGTCAATCAGACAGAACTAGTGCAGAAACGCTGTAT.

This clone has only one observation. Any gene name here is a mouse gene name. Coverage ceases 1 residue before the CDR3 finishes, and the germline J gene fills in the end. The rearrangement links TRBV29 to TRBJ1-1, with a weak D call TRBD1 (6 bases). This CDR3 spans 13 amino acids. The V gene lost 5 bases and the J gene lost 4 bases, with 11 bases spanning the gap. CDR1 MSHET and CDR2 SYDVDS come from the germline V gene. The CDR3 loop reads CASSGGRGTEVFF. The DNA read from the CDR3 is TGTGCTAGCAGTGGGGGGCGCGGCACAGAAGTCTTC.

Note on this clone: The gene names here belong to mouse. The sequence runs out 1 residue before the end of the CDR3; the remainder is reconstructed from the germline J gene. The chain uses TRBV16 and TRBJ2-4, with D possibly called TRBD1 or TRBD2 (6 bases each). The CDR3 has 14 amino acids. Trimming took off 1 base at V and 3 bases at J, with 8 bases between the two ends. Germline V CDR1 and CDR2: SGHSA, FRNQAP. The CDR3 is CASSLVGGQNTLYF. The sequenced CDR3 bases are TGTGCAAGCAGCTTAGTCGGGGGCCAAAACACCTTGTAC.

The table lists this clone with a few counts. Gene names are mouse gene names. The CDR3 extends 1 residue past the end of the read, so its final part is completed from the germline J gene. The chain employs TRBV26 and TRBJ2-7, with 11 nucleotides matching TRBD2. The CDR3 consists of 15 residues. V gave up 4 bases and J gave up 0 bases; unmatched junction bases: 2. The germline V gene encodes CDR1 KGHPV and CDR2 FQNQEV (reference sequence). CDR3 residues: CASSRLGGYSYEQYF. The CDR3 bases that were read are TGTGCCAGCAGTCGACTGGGGGGGTACTCCTATGAACAGTAC.